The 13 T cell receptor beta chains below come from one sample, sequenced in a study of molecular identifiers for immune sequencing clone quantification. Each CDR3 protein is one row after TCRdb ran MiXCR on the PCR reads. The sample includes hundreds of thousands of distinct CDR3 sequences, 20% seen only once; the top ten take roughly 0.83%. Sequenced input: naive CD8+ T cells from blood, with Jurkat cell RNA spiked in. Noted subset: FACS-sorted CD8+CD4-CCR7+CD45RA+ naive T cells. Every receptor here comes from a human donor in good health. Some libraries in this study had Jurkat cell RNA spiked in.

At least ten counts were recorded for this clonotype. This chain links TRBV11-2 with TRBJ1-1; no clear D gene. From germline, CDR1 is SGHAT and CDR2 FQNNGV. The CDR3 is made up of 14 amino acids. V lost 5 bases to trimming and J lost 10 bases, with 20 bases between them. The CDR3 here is CASSLKERITGAFF. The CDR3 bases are TGTGCCAGCAGCCTCAAGGAACGGATCACCGGAGCTTTCTTT.

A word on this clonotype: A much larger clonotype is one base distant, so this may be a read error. This chain's CDR3 is CASIDDGGAVYDYTF. For the CDR3, the DNA is TGTGCCAGCATCGACGACGGGGGCGCGGTCTATGACTACACCTTC. The V and J genes are TRBV7-8 and TRBJ1-2; D perhaps matches TRBD1 (6 bases). The CDR3 has 15 residues. Per the germline V gene, CDR1 is SGHVS and CDR2 is FQNEAQ. The full variable domain, rest sourced from reference TRBV7-8 and TRBJ1-2, is GAGVSQSPRYKVAKRGQDVALRCDPISGHVSLFWYQQALGQGPEFLTYFQNEAQLDKSGLPSDRFFAERPEGSVSTLKIQRTQQEDSAVYLCASIDDGGAVYDYTFGSGTRLTVV.

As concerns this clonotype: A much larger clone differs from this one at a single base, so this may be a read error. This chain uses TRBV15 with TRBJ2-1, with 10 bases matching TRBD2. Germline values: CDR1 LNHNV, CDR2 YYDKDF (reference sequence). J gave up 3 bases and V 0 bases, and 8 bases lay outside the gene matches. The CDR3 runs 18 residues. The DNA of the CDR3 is TGTGCCACCAGCAGAGATCGGGTTAGCGGGAGGAACTACAATGAGCAGTTCTTC. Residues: CATSRDRVSGRNYNEQFF.

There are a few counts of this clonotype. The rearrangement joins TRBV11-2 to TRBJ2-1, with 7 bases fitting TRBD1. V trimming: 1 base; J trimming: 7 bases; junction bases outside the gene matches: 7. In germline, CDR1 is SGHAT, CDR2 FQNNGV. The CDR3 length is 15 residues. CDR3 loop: CASSLARTGENEQFF. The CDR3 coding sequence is TGTGCCAGCAGCTTAGCGCGTACAGGGGAGAATGAGCAGTTCTTC. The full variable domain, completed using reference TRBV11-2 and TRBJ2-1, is EAGVAQSPRYKIIEKRQSVAFWCNPISGHATLYWYQQILGQGPKLLIQFQNNGVVDDSQLPKDRFSAERLKGVDSTLKIQPAKLEDSAVYLCASSLARTGENEQFFGPGTRLTVL.

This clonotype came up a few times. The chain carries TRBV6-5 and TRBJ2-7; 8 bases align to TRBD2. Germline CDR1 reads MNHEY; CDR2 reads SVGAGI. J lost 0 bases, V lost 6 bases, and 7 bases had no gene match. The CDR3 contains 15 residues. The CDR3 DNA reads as TGTGCCAGCAGGGCTACTAGCGGAAGCTCCTACGAGCAGTACTTC. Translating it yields CASRATSGSSYEQYF.

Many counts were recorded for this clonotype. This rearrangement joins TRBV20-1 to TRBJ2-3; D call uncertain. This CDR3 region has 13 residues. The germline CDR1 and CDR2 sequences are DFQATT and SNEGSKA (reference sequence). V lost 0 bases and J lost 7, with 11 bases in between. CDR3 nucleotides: TGCAGTGCTAGAGATAGCAGGCGAAATACGCAGTATTTT. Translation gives CSARDSRRNTQYF.

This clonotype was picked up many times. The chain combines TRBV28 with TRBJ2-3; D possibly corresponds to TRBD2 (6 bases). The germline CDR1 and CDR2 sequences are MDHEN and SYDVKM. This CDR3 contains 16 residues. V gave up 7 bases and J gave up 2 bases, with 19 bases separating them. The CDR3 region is CASTLRLVFNTDTQYF. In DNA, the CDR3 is TGTGCCAGCACCCTTCGACTAGTCTTCAACACAGATACGCAGTATTTT.

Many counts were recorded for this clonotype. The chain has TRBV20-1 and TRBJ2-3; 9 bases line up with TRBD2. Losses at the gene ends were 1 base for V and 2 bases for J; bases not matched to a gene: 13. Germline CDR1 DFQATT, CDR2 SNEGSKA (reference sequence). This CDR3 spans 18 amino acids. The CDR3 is CSARGLRGRAGYTDTQYF. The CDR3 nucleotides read TGCAGTGCTAGAGGACTGCGCGGGAGGGCCGGGTACACAGATACGCAGTATTTT.

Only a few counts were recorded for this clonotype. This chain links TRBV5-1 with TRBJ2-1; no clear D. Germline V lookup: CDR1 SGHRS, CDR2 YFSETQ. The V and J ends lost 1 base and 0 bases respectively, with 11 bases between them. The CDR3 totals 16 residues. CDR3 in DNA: TGCGCCAGCAGCTTGCCGGAGCCGAGCTCCTACAATGAGCAGTTCTTC. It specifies CASSLPEPSSYNEQFF.

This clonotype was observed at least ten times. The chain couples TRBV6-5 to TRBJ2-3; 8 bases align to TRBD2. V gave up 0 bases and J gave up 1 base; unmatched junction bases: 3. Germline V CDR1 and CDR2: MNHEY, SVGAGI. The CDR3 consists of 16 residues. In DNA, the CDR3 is TGTGCCAGCAGTTACTCACCGGGAGGGGGCACAGATACGCAGTATTTT. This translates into CASSYSPGGGTDTQYF.

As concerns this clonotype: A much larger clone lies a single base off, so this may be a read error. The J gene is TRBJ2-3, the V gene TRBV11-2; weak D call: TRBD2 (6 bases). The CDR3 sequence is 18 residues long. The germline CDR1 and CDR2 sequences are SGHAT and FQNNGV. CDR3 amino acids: CVSSLGFGLADFTDTQYF. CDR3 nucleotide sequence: TGTGTCAGCAGCTTAGGGTTCGGATTAGCGGACTTCACAGATACGCAGTATTTT. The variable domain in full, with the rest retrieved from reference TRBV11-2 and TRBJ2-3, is EAGVAQSPRYKIIEKRQSVAFWCNPISGHATLYWYQQILGQGPKLLIQFQNNGVVDDSQLPKDRFSAERLKGVDSTLKIQPAKLEDSAVYLCVSSLGFGLADFTDTQYFGPGTRLTVL.

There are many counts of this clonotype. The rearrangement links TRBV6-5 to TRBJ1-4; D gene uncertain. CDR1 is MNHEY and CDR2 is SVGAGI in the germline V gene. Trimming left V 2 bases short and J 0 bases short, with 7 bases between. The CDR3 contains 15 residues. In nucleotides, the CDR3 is TGTGCCAGCAGTTACCTCGGTACAACTAATGAAAAACTGTTTTTT. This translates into CASSYLGTTNEKLFF.

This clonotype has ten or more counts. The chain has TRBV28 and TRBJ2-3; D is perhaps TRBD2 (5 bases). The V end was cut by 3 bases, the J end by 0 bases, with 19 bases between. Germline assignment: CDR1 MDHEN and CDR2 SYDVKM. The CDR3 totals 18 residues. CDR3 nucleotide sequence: TGTGCCAGCAGTTTCGAAGAAACTAGAGTACTGAGCACAGATACGCAGTATTTT. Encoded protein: CASSFEETRVLSTDTQYF.